The 24 T cell receptor beta chains below were found in one sample sequenced in a study of T cell responses to AZD1222 COVID-19 vaccine. Repertoires were generated with immunoSEQ multiplex PCR, while TCRdb's copy carries only in-frame clones and drops some. The table shows approximately 140,000 clones, with around 93% occurring only once. The material sequenced was peripheral blood, taken on day 0 of AZD1222 vaccination. The receptors were sampled from an adult in good health.

This clone has a single count. This rearrangement joins TRBV2 to TRBJ1-5, with D maybe TRBD1 (5 bases). V was shortened by 6 bases and J by 4 bases, with 16 bases between the two germline ends. CDR3 length equals 15 residues. Germline V gene sequence: CDR1 SNHLY, CDR2 FYNNEI. The CDR3: CASSGITGGNQPQHF. The DNA for the CDR3 is TGTGCCAGCAGCGGGATAACGGGGGGAAATCAGCCCCAGCATTTT.

The sample holds one count of this clone. This chain links TRBV6-5 with TRBJ1-6, with a possible D match to TRBD1 (5 bases). Germline V CDR1 and CDR2: MNHEY, SVGAGI. V was cut by 9 bases and J by 9 bases, with 21 bases left in between. This CDR3 is built from 15 residues. The CDR3 nucleotides are TGTGCCAGTTCACAGGAGGGTCTTGCATTTTCACCCCTCCACTTT. Translation: CASSQEGLAFSPLHF.

The CDR3, as DNA: TGTGCCAGCAGTGAGGGGGACAGTGAGTACGAGCAGTACTTC. This sequence encodes CASSEGDSEYEQYF. The chain uses TRBV6-1 and TRBJ2-7; 7 nucleotides agree with TRBD1. This CDR3 contains 14 residues. J lost 4 bases, V lost 3 bases, and 6 bases had no gene match. Germline V gene sequence: CDR1 MNHNS, CDR2 SASEGT.

The chain uses TRBV19 and TRBJ1-2; D gene ambiguous. V was shortened by 5 bases and J by 11 bases, with 15 bases between the two germline ends. CDR3 length: 12 residues. Germline values: CDR1 LNHDA, CDR2 SQIVND (reference sequence). The CDR3 nucleotides read TGTGCCAGTAGTTTCCAGAGGTACGGATACACCTTC. Translating it yields CASSFQRYGYTF.

This clone was counted a few times. The chain has TRBV11-3 and TRBJ2-3, with TRBD2 identical over 10 bases. The CDR3 sequence is 15 residues long. The germline CDR1 and CDR2 sequences are SGHNT and YENEEA. The V segment lost 3 bases and the J segment 7 bases; nucleotides outside the gene matches: 7. The CDR3 sequence is CASSLRAGGLNTQYF. The CDR3, as DNA: TGTGCCAGCAGCTTGAGAGCGGGGGGGCTCAATACGCAGTATTTT.

This clone has only one observation. The sample holds other DNA sequences that translate to the same CDR3. The chain couples TRBV24-1 to TRBJ1-2; D is unresolved. CDR1 and CDR2 (germline): KGHDR, SFDVKD. The CDR3 runs 11 residues. The V end lost 3 bases, the J end lost 4 bases, and 2 bases lay between the germline ends. Here the CDR3 DNA reads TGTGCCACCAGTGATCCCTATGGCTACACCTTC. Amino acids: CATSDPYGYTF.

V gene TRBV7-2 combines with J gene TRBJ2-1, with a possible D match to TRBD1 (6 bases). This CDR3 spans 15 amino acids. Per the germline V gene, CDR1 is SGHTA and CDR2 is FQGNSA. V was shortened by 2 bases and J by 8 bases, with 16 bases between the two germline ends. The CDR3, as DNA: TGTGCCAGCAGCTTACGTGGGCAGGGGATGGATGAGCAGTTCTTC. It yields the protein CASSLRGQGMDEQFF.

The V call is TRBV5-4, the J call TRBJ2-1; D remains ambiguous. The CDR3 totals 13 residues. V was shortened by 0 bases and J by 8 bases, with 9 bases between the two germline ends. Germline V gene data show CDR1 as SGHNT and CDR2 as YYREEE (reference sequence). For the CDR3, the DNA is TGTGCCAGCAGCTTGGAATTCCGGGATGAGCAGTTCTTC. It is translated as CASSLEFRDEQFF.

The V call is TRBV15, the J call TRBJ2-7; 7 bases are a match to TRBD1. V shed 6 bases and J 4 bases; nucleotides not matched to a gene: 3. The CDR3 covers 12 residues. Germline values: CDR1 LNHNV, CDR2 YYDKDF (reference sequence). In DNA form, the CDR3 reads TGTGCCACCAGGCGCAGGGGGTACGAGCAGTACTTC. Translating it yields CATRRRGYEQYF.

The CDR3 coding sequence is TGTGCCAGCAGCACCCGGGACAGAGCTGAAAAACTGTTTTTT. Its protein is CASSTRDRAEKLFF. V usage is TRBV3-1 (or the pseudogene TRBV3-2) and J usage is TRBJ1-4, with TRBD1 matching 7 bases. There are 14 residues in the CDR3. V lost 5 bases and J lost 7; bases outside the gene matches: 7. Germline V CDR1 and CDR2: LGHDT, YNNKEL (reference sequence).

This clone was picked up one time. This rearrangement joins TRBV12-5 to TRBJ2-7, with D maybe TRBD1 (6 bases). This CDR3 has 13 residues. CDR1 LGHNT and CDR2 FRNRAP come from the germline V gene. Trimming left V 1 base short and J 4 bases short, with 8 bases between. Written as DNA, the CDR3 is TGTGCTAGTGGTTTGGGACAGGCTTACGAGCAGTACTTC. Its translation: CASGLGQAYEQYF.

This clone was observed once. The gene calls are TRBV28 and TRBJ1-6; D is possibly TRBD1 (6 bases). Between the trimmed V and J ends, which lost 2 bases and 11 bases, there was a span of 16 bases. Germline loops: CDR1 MDHEN, CDR2 SYDVKM. The CDR3 contains 15 residues. This chain's CDR3 is CASSLRVGQGTPLHF. As DNA, the CDR3 is TGTGCCAGCAGTTTACGGGTGGGGCAGGGGACACCCCTCCACTTT.

The V call is TRBV5-5, the J call TRBJ1-6; D not resolved. The V end was cut by 7 bases, the J end by 0 bases, with 8 bases between. Looked up from germline, CDR1 is SGHKS and CDR2 is YYEKEE (reference sequence). This CDR3 spans 14 amino acids. CDR3 sequence (DNA): TGTGCCAGCGGATCAAGCTCCTATAATTCACCCCTCCACTTT. Its protein is CASGSSSYNSPLHF.

This clone was seen only once. The J gene is TRBJ2-1, the V gene TRBV28; 8 bases agree with TRBD2. Germline V gene data show CDR1 as MDHEN and CDR2 as SYDVKM. V shed 8 bases, J shed 7 bases, and the junction held 7 bases outside the gene matches. The CDR3 has 13 residues. As DNA, the CDR3 is TGTGCCAGCTCAGCGGGAGAGAAAAATGAGCAGTTCTTC. Translating it yields CASSAGEKNEQFF.

This clone was detected only a few times. The rearrangement uses TRBV19 and TRBJ2-2; D unclear. CDR1 LNHDA and CDR2 SQIVND come from the germline V gene (reference sequence). V lost 7 bases, J lost 1 base, and 4 bases lay in between. The CDR3 is 12 amino acids. The CDR3: CASKWNTGELFF. Here the CDR3 DNA reads TGTGCCAGTAAATGGAACACCGGGGAGCTGTTTTTT.

Written as DNA, the CDR3 is TGTGCCAGCCGCAAGGGGACGGGGACTGAAGCTTTCTTT. Its translation is CASRKGTGTEAFF. V usage is TRBV6-6 and J usage is TRBJ1-1; possibly TRBD1 for D (5 bases). The CDR3 spans 13 residues. Trimming left V 8 bases short and J 5 bases short, with 15 bases between. Per germline, CDR1 MNHNY and CDR2 SVGAGI (reference sequence).

The J gene is TRBJ2-7, the V gene TRBV6-4, with TRBD2 matching over 8 bases. There are 15 residues in the CDR3. Germline values: CDR1 MRHNA, CDR2 SNTAGT. After removal of 0 bases from V and 1 base from J, the junction contained 2 bases not matched to a gene. The CDR3 DNA follows: TGTGCCAGCAGTGACTCGACTAGCGCGTCCTACGAGCAGTACTTC. Its translation: CASSDSTSASYEQYF.

This rearrangement joins TRBV24-1 to TRBJ2-5; perhaps TRBD1 as D (6 bases). V lost 4 bases and J 5 bases, leaving 16 bases between the germline ends. Germline values: CDR1 KGHDR, CDR2 SFDVKD. The CDR3 consists of 15 residues. CDR3 DNA sequence: TGTGCCACCAGTGACCTACAGGGTGGTAGGGAGACCCAGTACTTC. Its translation is CATSDLQGGRETQYF.

This rearrangement joins TRBV24-1 to TRBJ2-1, with D possibly matching TRBD2 (5 bases). V lost 1 base to trimming and J lost 7 bases, with 7 bases between them. The CDR3 length is 13 residues. Germline V gene lookup returns CDR1 KGHDR and CDR2 SFDVKD. The CDR3 region is CATSDFTRNEQFF. In DNA, the CDR3 is TGTGCCACCAGTGATTTCACTAGGAATGAGCAGTTCTTC.

The rearrangement joins TRBV5-4 to TRBJ1-6; 11 bases match TRBD1. CDR1 SGHNT and CDR2 YYREEE come from the germline V gene (reference sequence). This CDR3 region has 14 residues. After removal of 10 bases from V and 9 bases from J, the junction contained 9 bases not matched to a gene. CDR3 in amino acids: CASKKGQGGSPLHF. Here the CDR3 DNA reads TGTGCCTCAAAAAAGGGACAGGGGGGTTCACCCCTCCACTTT.

In DNA form, the CDR3 reads TGTGCCAGCAGCCAAGAACCGAGGGGAGGCTACACCTTC. Translation: CASSQEPRGGYTF. V usage is TRBV14 and J usage is TRBJ1-2; possible D gene TRBD1, 5 bases. CDR1 and CDR2 (germline): SGHDN, FVKESK. Between the trimmed V and J ends, which lost 0 bases and 8 bases, there was a span of 10 bases. There are 13 residues in the CDR3.

The chain links TRBV6-5 to TRBJ1-4, with TRBD1 matching 7 bases. V trimming: 6 bases; J trimming: 5 bases; junction bases outside the gene matches: 3. CDR1 and CDR2 (germline): MNHEY, SVGAGI. This CDR3 spans 13 amino acids. In DNA form, the CDR3 reads TGTGCCAGCAGAGGGACAGTAAATGAAAAACTGTTTTTT. Amino acid sequence: CASRGTVNEKLFF.

V is TRBV2 and J is TRBJ2-1; TRBD1 matches at 7 bases. Germline trimming cut 5 bases from V and 7 bases from J; bases unmatched to any gene: 11. Germline values: CDR1 SNHLY, CDR2 FYNNEI. The length of the CDR3 is 15 residues. CDR3 protein: CASSLDPGQENEQFF. The CDR3 coding sequence is TGTGCCAGCAGTCTAGACCCCGGACAGGAGAATGAGCAGTTCTTC. Variable domain in full (rest from reference TRBV2 and TRBJ2-1): EPEVTQTPSHQVTQMGQEVILRCVPISNHLYFYWYRQILGQKVEFLVSFYNNEISEKSEIFDDQFSVERPDGSNFTLKIRSTKLEDSAMYFCASSLDPGQENEQFFGPGTRLTVL.

This clone was recorded a few times. The chain joins TRBV7-9 to TRBJ2-1; 10 bases line up with TRBD2. V shed 5 bases, J shed 6 bases, and the junction held 4 bases outside the gene matches. Germline assignment: CDR1 SEHNR and CDR2 FQNEAQ (reference sequence). The CDR3 contains 14 residues. The CDR3 reads CASSQRTSGNEQFF. Written as DNA, the CDR3 is TGTGCCAGCAGCCAAAGGACTAGCGGCAATGAGCAGTTCTTC.